These 21 T cell receptor beta chains came from one sample sequenced in a study of cytomegalovirus exposure and HLA in healthy donors. Primers included in the PCR were 60 Vbeta and 13 Jbeta primers. Assay: immunoSEQ multiplex PCR; the TCRdb copy retains only in-frame clones and omits some. The table shows 150,000 to 200,000 clones, with around 87% occurring only once. The source material was PBMCs. These receptors were collected from a boy under 10 years old in good health and CMV-seronegative.

V and J are TRBV29-1 and TRBJ2-2, with TRBD2 matching 8 bases. Germline V lookup: CDR1 SQVTM, CDR2 ANQGSEA. The CDR3 totals 16 residues. J gave up 2 bases and V 4 bases, and 9 bases lay outside the gene matches. This CDR3 is CSVASGGGINTGELFF. CDR3 sequence (DNA): TGCAGCGTTGCTTCGGGAGGGGGGATCAACACCGGGGAGCTGTTTTTT.

The V and J genes are TRBV6-5 and TRBJ1-5; D ambiguous. The CDR3 is 14 amino acids. CDR1 MNHEY and CDR2 SVGAGI come from the germline V gene. V was cut by 7 bases and J by 0 bases, with 10 bases left in between. Here the CDR3 DNA reads TGTGCCAGCAAGACGGACTATAGCAATCAGCCCCAGCATTTT. This sequence encodes CASKTDYSNQPQHF.

The rearrangement joins TRBV6-4 to TRBJ1-6, with D unresolved. Germline CDR1 reads MRHNA; CDR2 reads SNTAGT. The CDR3 runs 15 residues. The germline V and J ends were trimmed by 5 bases and 13 bases, with 21 bases remaining between them. The CDR3 sequence is CASSQSSPPTSPLHF. The CDR3 DNA follows: TGTGCCAGCAGTCAGTCCTCGCCCCCCACGTCGCCCCTCCACTTT.

The V gene is TRBV30, the J gene TRBJ2-4; D uncertain. The CDR3 sequence is 12 residues long. Germline-derived CDR1 and CDR2 are GTSNPN and SVGIG (reference sequence). The V and J ends lost 2 bases and 7 bases respectively, with 9 bases between them. The CDR3: CAWSSGRNIQYF. The CDR3 DNA is TGTGCCTGGAGTTCTGGCAGGAACATTCAGTACTTC.

This chain links TRBV5-1 with TRBJ1-6; 8 nucleotides agree with TRBD1. Germline assignment: CDR1 SGHRS and CDR2 YFSETQ. Germline trimming cut 0 bases from V and 10 bases from J; bases unmatched to any gene: 6. The CDR3 loop spans 15 amino acids. CDR3 sequence (DNA): TGCGCCAGCAGCTTGGTTGGACAGGGAGGCTCACCCCTCCACTTT. This gives the protein CASSLVGQGGSPLHF.

The chain joins TRBV5-1 to TRBJ2-5; 8 bases match TRBD2. The DNA matches TRBJ2-7 better at its end, which makes the J call doubtful. This CDR3 comprises 14 residues. The germline V gene encodes CDR1 SGHRS and CDR2 YFSETQ. Written as DNA, the CDR3 is TGCGCCAGCAGCTTAGGTAGCGGGAACTACGAGCAGTACTTC. It encodes CASSLGSGNYEQYF.

The chain has TRBV5-1 and TRBJ2-2; D possibly corresponds to TRBD2 (5 bases). Trimming shortened V by 0 bases and J by 5 bases, and 11 bases separated the two germline ends. The CDR3 length is 15 residues. Germline V gene sequence: CDR1 SGHRS, CDR2 YFSETQ. CDR3 sequence reads: CASSLARELTGELFF. The CDR3 coding sequence is TGCGCCAGCAGCTTGGCAAGGGAGTTAACCGGGGAGCTGTTTTTT.

This clone was seen only once. The chain joins TRBV15 to TRBJ2-3; D is ambiguous. The CDR3 sequence is 11 residues long. The V and J ends lost 4 bases and 6 bases respectively, with 5 bases between them. The germline CDR1 and CDR2 sequences are LNHNV and YYDKDF (reference sequence). CDR3 sequence reads: CATSISDTQYF. The CDR3 DNA reads as TGTGCCACCAGCATCTCTGATACGCAGTATTTT. Using reference TRBV15 and TRBJ2-3 for the parts outside the CDR3, the full variable domain is DAMVIQNPRYQVTQFGKPVTLSCSQTLNHNVMYWYQQKSSQAPKLLFHYYDKDFNNEADTPDNFQSRRPNTSFCFLDIRSPGLGDTAMYLCATSISDTQYFGPGTRLTVL.

J is TRBJ2-7 and V is TRBV30; 9 nucleotides match TRBD2. Per the germline V gene, CDR1 is GTSNPN and CDR2 is SVGIG (reference sequence). J gave up 2 bases and V 1 base, and 3 bases lay outside the gene matches. The CDR3 loop spans 14 amino acids. DNA for the CDR3: TGTGCCTGGAGTGAGGCGGGAGGGCCCTACGAGCAGTACTTC. This encodes CAWSEAGGPYEQYF.

The V call is TRBV11-2, the J call TRBJ2-1; 9 nucleotides match TRBD2. The trim removed 8 bases at V and 7 bases at J, leaving 6 bases unmatched. The CDR3 totals 13 residues. The germline V gene has CDR1 SGHAT and CDR2 FQNNGV. In DNA form, the CDR3 reads TGTGCCAGCTTGCGGGGGGGAGCAAATGAGCAGTTCTTC. Amino acids: CASLRGGANEQFF.

V is TRBV27 and J is TRBJ1-1, with 7 bases identical to TRBD1. The ends lost 7 bases at V and 6 bases at J; junction bases unmatched: 11. The CDR3 length is 14 residues. Germline-derived CDR1 and CDR2 are MNHEY and SMNVEV (reference sequence). The CDR3 reads CASTPTGTRPEAFF. CDR3 nucleotides: TGTGCCAGCACCCCGACAGGGACCAGACCTGAAGCTTTCTTT.

The chain uses TRBV6-1 and TRBJ1-2, with D possibly being TRBD1 (5 bases). CDR3 size: 15 residues. Germline lookup yields CDR1 MNHNS and CDR2 SASEGT. Trimming removed 1 base at V and 6 bases at J, with 15 bases between. The CDR3 protein is CASSEGYGGVHGYTF. The CDR3 DNA follows: TGTGCCAGCAGTGAAGGCTACGGAGGGGTGCATGGCTACACCTTC.

This clone was seen just once. In nucleotides, the CDR3 is TGTGCCAGCAGCGACCAGGGGTGGGACAATGAGCAGTTCTTC. This codes for CASSDQGWDNEQFF. The chain is built from TRBV5-5 and TRBJ2-1; D may be TRBD1 (6 bases). V was cut by 4 bases and J by 5 bases, with 13 bases left in between. The germline CDR1 and CDR2 sequences are SGHKS and YYEKEE (reference sequence). The CDR3 has 14 residues.

This clone turned up a few times. The same CDR3 can be traced to other DNA sequences in this sample. J is TRBJ2-1 and V is TRBV5-6; 10 bases agree with TRBD2. The V gene's germline CDR1 is SGHDT and CDR2 YYEEEE. CDR3 length: 13 residues. With V trimmed by 2 bases and J by 7 bases, 0 bases remained unmatched. In DNA, the CDR3 is TGTGCCAGCAGCTTAGCGGGGGGGAATGAGCAGTTCTTC. This translates into CASSLAGGNEQFF.

The V and J genes are TRBV7-9 and TRBJ1-2; D ambiguous. V shed 8 bases and J shed 5 bases, with 9 bases lying between them. CDR1 and CDR2 from the germline V gene are SEHNR and FQNEAQ (reference sequence). The CDR3 consists of 11 residues. CDR3 nucleotide sequence: TGTGCCAGCGGTTCTGAGTATGGCTACACCTTC. Translation gives CASGSEYGYTF.

The rearrangement joins TRBV14 to TRBJ1-2; unclear D gene. CDR1 and CDR2 (germline): SGHDN, FVKESK. The CDR3 is made up of 16 amino acids. V lost 6 bases to trimming and J lost 6 bases, with 23 bases between them. CDR3 DNA: TGTGCCAGCAGTCCCTCGATGGGGAGCCCGTTGAATGGCTACACCTTC. Translating it yields CASSPSMGSPLNGYTF. The full variable domain, its missing parts supplied by reference TRBV14 and TRBJ1-2, is EAGVTQFPSHSVIEKGQTVTLRCDPISGHDNLYWYRRVMGKEIKFLLHFVKESKQDESGMPNNRFLAERTGGTYSTLKVQPAELEDSGVYFCASSPSMGSPLNGYTFGSGTRLTVV.

This rearrangement joins TRBV7-7 to TRBJ2-1, with 12 bases fitting TRBD2. The CDR3 sequence is 19 residues long. CDR1 and CDR2 (germline): SSHAT, FNYEAQ (reference sequence). V shed 2 bases and J 1 base; nucleotides not matched to a gene: 9. CDR3 bases: TGTGCCAGCAGCTTAAGGAGACTAGCGGGGGTTGAATCCTACAATGAGCAGTTCTTC. Encoded protein: CASSLRRLAGVESYNEQFF.

This chain connects TRBV7-9 to TRBJ2-1; perhaps TRBD1 as D (6 bases). The CDR3 is 17 amino acids. Germline V CDR1 and CDR2: SEHNR, FQNEAQ (reference sequence). V gave up 5 bases and J gave up 0 bases, with 17 bases separating them. The CDR3 reads CASSPLGQPSSYNEQFF. CDR3 nucleotide sequence: TGTGCCAGCAGCCCACTCGGACAGCCCAGCTCCTACAATGAGCAGTTCTTC.

The chain links TRBV6-5 to TRBJ2-7; perhaps TRBD1 as D (6 bases). V gave up 0 bases and J gave up 6 bases, with 18 bases separating them. The CDR3 is 16 amino acids. Germline CDR1 is MNHEY and CDR2 is SVGAGI. CDR3 residues: CASSYSTQQGLFEQYF. The CDR3 DNA reads TGTGCCAGCAGTTACTCGACTCAGCAGGGGCTCTTCGAGCAGTACTTC.

The chain joins TRBV28 to TRBJ2-1, with 8 bases lining up with TRBD1. This CDR3 spans 12 amino acids. Trimming cost V 10 bases and J 8 bases; bases outside gene matches: 7. In germline, CDR1 is MDHEN, CDR2 SYDVKM. The DNA of the CDR3 is TGTGCCACCTCGGACAGGGAATATGAGCAGTTCTTC. It is translated as CATSDREYEQFF.

The chain carries TRBV28 and TRBJ2-5, with 7 bases matching TRBD1. The DNA end lines up better with TRBJ2-7; the J call may be wrong. The CDR3 extends over 14 amino acids. Looked up from germline, CDR1 is MDHEN and CDR2 is SYDVKM. CDR3 sequence: CASRRQGESYEQYF. CDR3 coding DNA: TGTGCCAGCAGACGACAGGGCGAGAGCTACGAGCAGTACTTC.